The 6 T cell receptor beta chains listed next were all sequenced from one sample in a study of shared clonotypes between healthy human individuals. Generated by immunoSEQ multiplex PCR, the TCRdb table keeps only in-frame clones and is missing some. The sample gives about 1 million clones, about 76% of which show up once; roughly 1.4% is in the top ten. The sequencing input was memory CD4+ T cells sorted from blood. Stated subset: CD45RA-negative fraction. The receptors originated from a man aged 18 to 35 in good health.

The genes are TRBV6-5 and TRBJ2-3, with D perhaps TRBD1 (6 bases). The CDR3 loop spans 15 amino acids. Germline V CDR1 and CDR2: MNHEY, SVGAGI. V was shortened by 4 bases and J by 4 bases, with 15 bases between the two germline ends. DNA for the CDR3: TGTGCCAGCAGTTTCGGCGCCGCAGGGGCAGATACGCAGTATTTT. Amino acids: CASSFGAAGADTQYF.

The chain is built from TRBV18 and TRBJ2-2; TRBD2 aligns across 7 bases. This CDR3 comprises 16 residues. Germline trimming cut 0 bases from V and 3 bases from J; bases unmatched to any gene: 4. From germline, CDR1 is KGHSH and CDR2 LQKENI. In DNA, the CDR3 is TGTGCCAGCTCACCACCGGCTAGCGGTTACACCGGGGAGCTGTTTTTT. This translates into CASSPPASGYTGELFF.

The genes are TRBV7-9 and TRBJ1-2; a possible D gene is TRBD1 (6 bases). In germline, CDR1 is SEHNR, CDR2 FQNEAQ (reference sequence). The CDR3 is 16 residues long. The V end lost 1 base, the J end lost 4 bases, and 16 bases lay between the germline ends. The CDR3 bases are TGTGCCAGCAGCTTAGGCGCGGGGGGCGCTTCCTATGGCTACACCTTC. It yields the protein CASSLGAGGASYGYTF.

The rearrangement uses TRBV28 and TRBJ2-4; weak D call: TRBD2 (6 bases). V lost 8 bases, J lost 0 bases, and 14 bases lay in between. The V gene's germline CDR1 is MDHEN and CDR2 SYDVKM. The CDR3 runs to 15 residues. The CDR3 loop is CASLGTAIAKNIQYF. CDR3 bases: TGTGCCAGCCTGGGGACTGCGATAGCCAAAAACATTCAGTACTTC.

The chain employs TRBV19 and TRBJ2-2, with TRBD1 identical over 9 bases. This CDR3 contains 15 residues. CDR1 and CDR2 (germline): LNHDA, SQIVND (reference sequence). Germline trimming cut 3 bases from V and 4 bases from J; bases unmatched to any gene: 3. DNA for the CDR3: TGTGCCAGTAGTATCCAACAGGGGGCCACCGGGGAGCTGTTTTTT. Its translation is CASSIQQGATGELFF.

V usage is TRBV7-2 and J usage is TRBJ2-7, with D possibly matching TRBD1 (7 bases). The CDR3 sequence is 15 residues long. CDR1 and CDR2 (germline): SGHTA, FQGNSA. V lost 1 base to trimming and J lost 0 bases, with 10 bases between them. CDR3 protein: CASSLGGDSSYEQYF. The CDR3 DNA sequence: TGTGCCAGCAGCTTAGGCGGGGACAGCTCCTACGAGCAGTACTTC. Based on the CDR3 plus reference TRBV7-2 and TRBJ2-7, the full variable domain is GAGVSQSPSNKVTEKGKDVELRCDPISGHTALYWYRQSLGQGLEFLIYFQGNSAPDKSGLPSDRFSAERTGGSVSTLTIQRTQQEDSAVYLCASSLGGDSSYEQYFGPGTRLTVT.